This TCR beta chain was obtained from a study of molecular identifiers for immune sequencing clone quantification. Study summary: The replicates split RNA from around 20,000 or 100,000 naive CD8 cells five ways and sequenced four. Whole-study results and caveats: Molecules of identical TCR sharing a barcode could underestimate highly expanded clone sizes.

TCR libraries were built in bulk with a published protocol and specific TCR primers. Via MiXCR, TCRdb re-called the PCR reads, giving one row per CDR3 protein. The table shows over 600,000 distinct CDR3 sequences, with about 20% occurring only once. CDR3 length equals 15 residues. Germline lookup yields CDR1 MNHEY and CDR2 SVGAGI. To note about this clonotype: Its antigen is unknown. Possible read error: a much larger clone is one base away.

V is TRBV6-5 and J is TRBJ2-7; 9 bases fit TRBD1. The receptor comes from a human donor in good health. Some libraries in this study had Jurkat cell RNA spiked in. Specimen: naive CD8+ T cells from blood, with Jurkat cell RNA spiked in. Subset reported: FACS-sorted CD8+CD4-CCR7+CD45RA+ naive T cells. Here the CDR3 reads CASSYGQGTSYKQYF. In nucleotides, the CDR3 is TGTGCCAGCAGTTACGGACAGGGGACCTCCTACAAGCAGTACTTC.